These T cell receptor beta chains were read from a single sample in a study of blood T cells in healthy people across ages. TCRdb re-called the 5' RACE reads with MiXCR, one entry per CDR3 protein. The sample records some 1.7 million distinct CDR3 sequences, roughly 27% being singletons. Specimen: blood. These receptors were collected from a woman between 25 and 40 years old in good health. Both conserved end residues are part of each CDR3. The D gene is left open where the match is weak. Size is stated for part of the rows, as once, few or many counts, or as a class when the clone is expanded.

clone size: few; D gene: .; J gene: TRBJ1-1; V gene: TRBV5-1; CDR3 length: 16; CDR3 DNA: TGCGCCAGCAGCTTTGGCCGGAACAGGCTGAACACTGAAGCTTTCTTT; CDR3 protein: CASSFGRNRLNTEAFF
clone size: .; D gene: TRBD1; J gene: TRBJ2-5; V gene: TRBV5-1; CDR3 length: 14; CDR3 DNA: TGCGCCAGCAGCCGGGACAGACAGCAAGAGACCCAGTACTTC; CDR3 protein: CASSRDRQQETQYF
clone size: many; D gene: .; J gene: TRBJ2-7; V gene: TRBV6-2/TRBV6-3; CDR3 length: 14; CDR3 DNA: TGTGCCAGCAGTCCCTCCCGACAGACCTACGAGCAGTACTTC; CDR3 protein: CASSPSRQTYEQYF
clone size: few; D gene: .; J gene: TRBJ2-1; V gene: TRBV4-3; CDR3 length: 15; CDR3 DNA: TGCGCCAGCAGCCAAGAGACTGGATTTCCGCTTGAGCAGTTCTTC; CDR3 protein: CASSQETGFPLEQFF
clone size: .; D gene: TRBD1; J gene: TRBJ2-7; V gene: TRBV6-1; CDR3 length: 15; CDR3 DNA: TGTGCCAGCAGTGAACAGGGGGCAGTTTCCTACGAGCAGTACTTC; CDR3 protein: CASSEQGAVSYEQYF
clone size: few; D gene: .; J gene: TRBJ1-5; V gene: TRBV29-1; CDR3 length: 15; CDR3 DNA: TGCAGCGTTGAAGGTACAGGGAATAGCAATCAGCCCCAGCATTTT; CDR3 protein: CSVEGTGNSNQPQHF
clone size: few; D gene: TRBD2; J gene: TRBJ2-3; V gene: TRBV6-6; CDR3 length: 17; CDR3 DNA: TGTGCCAGCAGTTACGGGGCGGCGGGGGGGTCTCTAGATACGCAGTATTTT; CDR3 protein: CASSYGAAGGSLDTQYF
clone size: few; D gene: TRBD1; J gene: TRBJ2-7; V gene: TRBV29-1; CDR3 length: 11; CDR3 DNA: TGCAGCGCCGGGACAGGGATCGAGCAGTACTTC; CDR3 protein: CSAGTGIEQYF
clone size: .; D gene: TRBD2; J gene: TRBJ2-7; V gene: TRBV19; CDR3 length: 18; CDR3 DNA: TGTGCCAGTAGTACCCCCCGCCCAACTAGCGGGAGGTCCTACGAGCAGTACTTC; CDR3 protein: CASSTPRPTSGRSYEQYF
clone size: once; D gene: .; J gene: TRBJ2-1; V gene: TRBV2; CDR3 length: 13; CDR3 DNA: TGTGCCGGCTCTCAGGGCCCTTACAATGAGCAGTTCTTC; CDR3 protein: CAGSQGPYNEQFF
clone size: .; D gene: TRBD1; J gene: TRBJ2-1; V gene: TRBV10-3; CDR3 length: 12; CDR3 DNA: TGTGCCACGACAGGGGGGAGCAATGAGCAGTTCTTC; CDR3 protein: CATTGGSNEQFF
clone size: .; D gene: .; J gene: TRBJ1-5; V gene: TRBV28; CDR3 length: 16; CDR3 DNA: TGTGCCAGCAGTTTTATTCGACAAGATAGCAATCAGCCCCAGCATTTT; CDR3 protein: CASSFIRQDSNQPQHF
clone size: few; D gene: .; J gene: TRBJ2-3; V gene: TRBV9; CDR3 length: 14; CDR3 DNA: TGTGCCAGCAGCGTAGGGGGAATCACAGATACGCAGTATTTT; CDR3 protein: CASSVGGITDTQYF
clone size: .; D gene: .; J gene: TRBJ1-1; V gene: TRBV10-3; CDR3 length: 13; CDR3 DNA: TGTGCCATCAGTGAGTCGCAGCCAGATGAAGCTTTCTTT; CDR3 protein: CAISESQPDEAFF
clone size: few; D gene: .; J gene: TRBJ2-5; V gene: TRBV3-1; CDR3 length: 15; CDR3 DNA: TGTGCCAGCAGCCTCCGTAAGGGAAACGCAGAGACCCAGTACTTC; CDR3 protein: CASSLRKGNAETQYF
clone size: many; D gene: .; J gene: TRBJ2-4; V gene: TRBV27; CDR3 length: 16; CDR3 DNA: TGTGCCAGCAGTCCCCGGGGCACTCTAGCCAAAAACATTCAGTACTTC; CDR3 protein: CASSPRGTLAKNIQYF
clone size: .; D gene: TRBD2; J gene: TRBJ2-3; V gene: TRBV20-1; CDR3 length: 16; CDR3 DNA: TGCAGTGCTAGAGACCCCTCAAGCGGGGGATCACATACGCAGTATTTT; CDR3 protein: CSARDPSSGGSHTQYF
clone size: few; D gene: .; J gene: TRBJ2-1; V gene: TRBV30; CDR3 length: 14; CDR3 DNA: TGTGCCTGGAGTGTCGGGCAGGGGTACAATGAGCAGTTCTTC; CDR3 protein: CAWSVGQGYNEQFF
clone size: many; D gene: .; J gene: TRBJ2-4; V gene: TRBV20-1; CDR3 length: 13; CDR3 DNA: TGCAGTGTGAGATCGCACGGACAAAACATTCAGTACTTC; CDR3 protein: CSVRSHGQNIQYF
clone size: .; D gene: .; J gene: TRBJ1-1; V gene: TRBV5-1; CDR3 length: 14; CDR3 DNA: TGCGCCAGCAGTCTCAGGTTGGAGAACACTGAAGCTTTCTTT; CDR3 protein: CASSLRLENTEAFF
clone size: .; D gene: TRBD1; J gene: TRBJ1-1; V gene: TRBV7-3; CDR3 length: 15; CDR3 DNA: TGTGCCAGCAGCTTAAAGTCTGAGACAGGGGTACTAGCTTTCTTT; CDR3 protein: CASSLKSETGVLAFF
clone size: few; D gene: .; J gene: TRBJ1-1; V gene: TRBV10-3; CDR3 length: 12; CDR3 DNA: TGTGCCATCAGTGAGTCGTATGGGGGGGGTTTCTTT; CDR3 protein: CAISESYGGGFF
clone size: many; D gene: .; J gene: TRBJ2-1; V gene: TRBV29-1; CDR3 length: 15; CDR3 DNA: TGCAGCGTTCCAAACTACCAGGGAGTGGACAATGAGCAGTTCTTC; CDR3 protein: CSVPNYQGVDNEQFF
clone size: .; D gene: .; J gene: TRBJ1-5; V gene: TRBV7-9; CDR3 length: 14; CDR3 DNA: TGTGCCAGCAGCTCCTGGGACGGTAATCAGCCCCAGCATTTT; CDR3 protein: CASSSWDGNQPQHF
clone size: .; D gene: .; J gene: TRBJ2-1; V gene: TRBV2; CDR3 length: 13; CDR3 DNA: TGTGCCAGCAGTGAAGCTTCGAGGGCTGAGCAGTTCTTC; CDR3 protein: CASSEASRAEQFF
clone size: .; D gene: .; J gene: TRBJ1-2; V gene: TRBV12-3/TRBV12-4; CDR3 length: 12; CDR3 DNA: TGTGCCAGCAGTTTATACCAGGTTGGCTACACCTTC; CDR3 protein: CASSLYQVGYTF
clone size: .; D gene: .; J gene: TRBJ1-1; V gene: TRBV6-1; CDR3 length: 14; CDR3 DNA: TGTGCCAGCAGTGGGGGGACGGGGAGGACTGAAGCTTTCTTT; CDR3 protein: CASSGGTGRTEAFF
clone size: .; D gene: .; J gene: TRBJ2-5; V gene: TRBV7-2; CDR3 length: 11; CDR3 DNA: TGTGCCAGCAGCCGTTTGCAGACCCAGTACTTC; CDR3 protein: CASSRLQTQYF